A single TCR beta chain is shown here with its context. Measured with immunoSEQ multiplex PCR; TCRdb has only the in-frame clones, and not every one. Of 100,000 to 150,000 clones listed, roughly 90% are singletons. These data are taken from a study of control samples from healthy donors and cancer patients. The length of the CDR3 is 15 residues. V lost 0 bases and J lost 6, with 14 bases in between. Germline-derived CDR1 and CDR2 are LGHDT and YNNKEL (reference sequence). The chain recombines TRBV3-1 (or the pseudogene TRBV3-2) with TRBJ2-5; a possible D gene is TRBD1 (6 bases). Input material: PBMCs. This receptor was taken from a man in his forties or fifties with head and neck cancer. Here the CDR3 reads CASSQDIRGRQTQYF. Here the CDR3 DNA reads TGTGCCAGCAGCCAAGATATCAGGGGCCGACAGACCCAGTACTTC.